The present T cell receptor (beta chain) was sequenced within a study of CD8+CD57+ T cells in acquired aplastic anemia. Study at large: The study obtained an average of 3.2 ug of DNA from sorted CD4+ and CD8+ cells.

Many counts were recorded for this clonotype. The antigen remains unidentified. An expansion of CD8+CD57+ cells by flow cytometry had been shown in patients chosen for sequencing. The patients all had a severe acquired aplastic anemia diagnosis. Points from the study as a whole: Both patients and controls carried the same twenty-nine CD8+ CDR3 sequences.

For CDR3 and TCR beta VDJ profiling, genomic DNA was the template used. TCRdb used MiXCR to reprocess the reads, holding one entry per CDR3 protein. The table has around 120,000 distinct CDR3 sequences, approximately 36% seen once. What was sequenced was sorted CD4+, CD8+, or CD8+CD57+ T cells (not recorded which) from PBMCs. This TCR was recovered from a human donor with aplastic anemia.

The CDR3 reads CASSQGARGYNEQFF. In DNA, the CDR3 is TGTGCCAGCAGCCAGGGGGCTCGCGGGTACAATGAGCAGTTCTTC. The V call is TRBV14, the J call TRBJ2-1; weak D call: TRBD1 (6 bases). This CDR3 is built from 15 residues. V lost 3 bases and J 4 bases, leaving 13 bases between the germline ends. In germline, CDR1 is SGHDN, CDR2 FVKESK.